This TCR beta chain appears in the sequencing data of a study of blood T cell repertoires in COVID-19 (TCRdb year 2020). Some background on the complete study: The collaborator samples originated in the United States, Italy and Spain and spanned the acute and convalescent phases of COVID-19. The material from the prospective study consisted of cDNA or gDNA derived from T cells, B-cell-depleted T cells, or PBMCs. Subjects who had been exposed to COVID-19, were actively infected with it, or had recovered from it provided the deeply sampled blood TCRbeta repertoires that made up the dataset. The repertoires were released in a freely available public database meant as a resource for research on the immune response to SARS-CoV-2. The samples were drawn from two sources: the first 160 participants of the ongoing ImmuneRACE study, and 1,200 or so subjects contributed by 6 global collaborators. Nearly every sample came with metadata listing a de-identified subject ID, COVID-19 status, age in years and sex. Where available, HLA class I and class II types were obtained from metadata supplied by the sample provider rather than from assay-based typing.

What the research found in general, with its limitations: How much clinical and demographic metadata was included differed by source and by participant, and the metadata was provided uncurated.

After removal of 5 bases from V and 0 bases from J, the junction retains 3 bases not matched to a gene. For CDR1 and CDR2, the germline V gene lists SNHLY and FYNNEI. The CDR3 holds 14 amino acids from the cysteine to the phenylalanine. The CDR3 DNA has 42 bases and is translated from base 1. As to this clone: Its antigen specificity is not known. One base away there is no much larger clone; base qualities are not given.

The immunoSEQ Assay, a bias-controlled multiplex PCR, was used to amplify TCRbeta CDR3 regions from genomic DNA. The original pipeline was this. Within the assay, amplification of reference gene primers was used to estimate how many nucleated cells each sample contained. Sequence reads were collapsed and filtered to measure the absolute abundance of every unique TCRbeta CDR3 rearrangement. For each sample, productive Simpson clonality was calculated as the square root of Simpson's diversity index over productive rearrangements. TCRdb limited this immuneACCESS table to in-frame rearrangements with V and J called. A share of clones is missing; checked studies link under half to unresolved V genes, and the rest is unexplained. The V and J calls and the clone size are those of that table, but D and trimming were determined from the DNA. Counted in this sample were about 120,000 clones; 78% of them appeared once. Roughly 2% of the sample belongs to the ten largest clones.

Whole blood was collected in K2EDTA tubes by collaborating institutions according to the institutions' own protocols. For TCRbeta analysis, collaborator samples were shipped as frozen whole blood, as isolated PBMCs, or as DNA extracted from either sample type. The chain is assembled from TRBV2 and TRBJ1-2; TRBD1 aligns with 7 central bases. The sample was peripheral blood. This TCR was sampled from a man between 65 and 79 years old with acute or convalescent COVID-19. The base sequence is TGTGCCAGCAGTCGACAGGGAGCTAACTATGGCTACACCTTC. It is translated as CASSRQGANYGYTF.